This T cell receptor (beta chain) emerged from a study of T cells in Graves' hyperthyroidism and ophthalmopathy. This clonotype has a count of ten or more. CDR1 and CDR2 from the germline V gene are MNHNS and SASEGT. Trimming took 5 bases from V and 5 from J; bases not matched to a gene: 4. The CDR3 covers 14 residues. Template material for amplifying TCR beta CDR3 regions consisted of RNA transcripts. First-round RT-PCR with HTBI primers amplified the TCR CDR3 region. TCRdb itself ran the multiplex PCR reads through MiXCR, one entry per CDR3 protein. This sample carries about 580,000 distinct CDR3 sequences, approximately 13% of them seen once, and the ten largest clones take less than 6%.

The chain uses TRBV6-1 and TRBJ2-7; 12 nucleotides match TRBD2. The TCR sequence derives from a young woman with Graves' hyperthyroidism that later progressed to Graves' ophthalmopathy. The specimen was blood. DNA for the CDR3: TGTGCCAGCAGTCGGACTAGCGGGATCGACGAGCAGTACTTC. Translating gives CASSRTSGIDEQYF.